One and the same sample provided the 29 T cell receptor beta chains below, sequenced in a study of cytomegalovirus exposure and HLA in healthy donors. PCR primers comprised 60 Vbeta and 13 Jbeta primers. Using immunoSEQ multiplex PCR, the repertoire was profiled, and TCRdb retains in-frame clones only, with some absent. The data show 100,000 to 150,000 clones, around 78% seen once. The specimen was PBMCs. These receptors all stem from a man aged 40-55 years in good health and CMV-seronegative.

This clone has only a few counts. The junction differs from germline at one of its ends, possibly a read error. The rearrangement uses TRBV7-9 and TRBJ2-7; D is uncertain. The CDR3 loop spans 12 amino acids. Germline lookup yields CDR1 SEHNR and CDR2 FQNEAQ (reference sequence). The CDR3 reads CASSLGDLGQYF. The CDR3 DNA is TGTGCCAGCAGTTTAGGAGATCTAGGGCAGTACTTC.

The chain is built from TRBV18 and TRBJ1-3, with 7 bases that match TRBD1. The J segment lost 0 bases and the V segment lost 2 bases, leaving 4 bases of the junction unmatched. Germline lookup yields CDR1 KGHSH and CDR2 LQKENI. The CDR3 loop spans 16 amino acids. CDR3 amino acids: CASSPTGQSSGNTIYF. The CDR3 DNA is TGTGCCAGCTCACCAACGGGACAGTCCTCTGGAAACACCATATATTTT.

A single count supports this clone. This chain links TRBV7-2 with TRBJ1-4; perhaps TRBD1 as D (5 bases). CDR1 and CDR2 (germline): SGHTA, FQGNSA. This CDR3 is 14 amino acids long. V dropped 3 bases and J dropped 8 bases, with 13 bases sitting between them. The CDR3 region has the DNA TGTGCCAGCAGCTTGCCCCAGGGTAACGAAAAACTGTTTTTT. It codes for CASSLPQGNEKLFF.

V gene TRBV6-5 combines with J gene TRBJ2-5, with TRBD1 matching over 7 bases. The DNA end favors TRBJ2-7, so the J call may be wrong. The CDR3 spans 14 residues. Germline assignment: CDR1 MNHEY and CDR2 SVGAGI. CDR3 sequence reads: CASKGAAPSYEQYF. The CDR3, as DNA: TGTGCCAGCAAGGGGGCAGCTCCATCCTACGAGCAGTACTTC.

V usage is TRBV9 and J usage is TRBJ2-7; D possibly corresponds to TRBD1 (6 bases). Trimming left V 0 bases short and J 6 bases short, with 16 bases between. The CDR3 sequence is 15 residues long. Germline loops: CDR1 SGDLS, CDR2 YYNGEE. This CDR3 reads CASSVDTGTRGEQYF. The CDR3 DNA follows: TGTGCCAGCAGCGTAGATACAGGGACGAGGGGCGAGCAGTACTTC.

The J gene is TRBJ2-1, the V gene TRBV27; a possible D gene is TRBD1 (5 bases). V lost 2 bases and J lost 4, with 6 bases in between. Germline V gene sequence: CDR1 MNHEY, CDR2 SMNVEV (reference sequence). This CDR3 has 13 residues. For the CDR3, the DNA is TGTGCCAGCAGTTTAGACAGTTACAATGAGCAGTTCTTC. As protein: CASSLDSYNEQFF.

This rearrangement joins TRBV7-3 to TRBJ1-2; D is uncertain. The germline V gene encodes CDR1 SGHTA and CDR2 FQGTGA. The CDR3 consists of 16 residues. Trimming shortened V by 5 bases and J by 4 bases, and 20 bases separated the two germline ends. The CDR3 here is CASSEQPEGLGYGYTF. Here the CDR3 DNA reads TGTGCCAGCAGCGAACAGCCAGAGGGTCTCGGCTATGGCTACACCTTC. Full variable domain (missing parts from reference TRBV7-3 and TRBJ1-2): GAGVSQTPSNKVTEKGKYVELRCDPISGHTALYWYRQSLGQGPEFLIYFQGTGAADDSGLPNDRFFAVRPEGSVSTLKIQRTERGDSAVYLCASSEQPEGLGYGYTFGSGTRLTVV.

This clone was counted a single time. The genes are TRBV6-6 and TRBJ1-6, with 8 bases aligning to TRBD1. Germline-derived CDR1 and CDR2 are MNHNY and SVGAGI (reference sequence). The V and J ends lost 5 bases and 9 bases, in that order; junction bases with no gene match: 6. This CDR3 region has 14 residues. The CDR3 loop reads CASSRTDRGSPLHF. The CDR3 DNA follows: TGTGCCAGCAGTCGAACCGACAGGGGTTCACCCCTCCACTTT.

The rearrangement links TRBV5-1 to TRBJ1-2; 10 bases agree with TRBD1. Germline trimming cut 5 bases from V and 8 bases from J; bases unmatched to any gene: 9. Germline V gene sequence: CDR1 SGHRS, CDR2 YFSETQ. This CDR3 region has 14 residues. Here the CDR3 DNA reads TGCGCCAGCAGATACCTCGGACAGGGGGGAGGCTACACCTTC. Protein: CASRYLGQGGGYTF.

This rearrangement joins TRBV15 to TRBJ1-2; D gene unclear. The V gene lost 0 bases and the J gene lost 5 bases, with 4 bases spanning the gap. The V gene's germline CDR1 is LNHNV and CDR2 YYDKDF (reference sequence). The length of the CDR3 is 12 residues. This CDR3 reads CATSRDLYGYTF. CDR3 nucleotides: TGTGCCACCAGCAGAGATCTTTATGGCTACACCTTC.

CDR3 DNA sequence: TGCGCCAGCAGCTTGGGGACTACCCAAGAGACCCAGTACTTC. The encoded protein is CASSLGTTQETQYF. The chain employs TRBV5-1 and TRBJ2-5, with D perhaps matching TRBD2 (6 bases). In germline, CDR1 is SGHRS, CDR2 YFSETQ. V was cut by 0 bases and J by 1 base, with 7 bases left in between. The CDR3 spans 14 residues.

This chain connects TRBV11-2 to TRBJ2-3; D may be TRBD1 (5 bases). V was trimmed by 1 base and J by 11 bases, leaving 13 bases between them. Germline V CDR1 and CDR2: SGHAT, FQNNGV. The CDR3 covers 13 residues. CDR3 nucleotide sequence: TGTGCCAGCAGCTTAGGGGGCGGTTTGGGGCAGTATTTT. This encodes CASSLGGGLGQYF.

Written as DNA, the CDR3 is TGTGCCAGCTCACCACCGTCACCGCGACTAACGGATACGCAGTATTTT. This encodes CASSPPSPRLTDTQYF. The gene calls are TRBV18 and TRBJ2-3; a weak D match, TRBD2 (5 bases). CDR1 is KGHSH, CDR2 LQKENI, per germline. The CDR3 sequence is 16 residues long. The V gene lost 0 bases and the J gene lost 6 bases, with 16 bases spanning the gap. Using reference TRBV18 and TRBJ2-3 for the parts outside the CDR3, the full variable domain is NAGVMQNPRHLVRRRGQEARLRCSPMKGHSHVYWYRQLPEEGLKFMVYLQKENIIDESGMPKERFSAEFPKEGPSILRIQQVVRGDSAAYFCASSPPSPRLTDTQYFGPGTRLTVL.

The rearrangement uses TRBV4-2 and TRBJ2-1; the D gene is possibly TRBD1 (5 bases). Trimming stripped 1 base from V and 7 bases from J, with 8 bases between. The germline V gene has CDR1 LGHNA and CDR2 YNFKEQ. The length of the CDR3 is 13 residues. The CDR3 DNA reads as TGTGCCAGCAGCCAAGTGGGGCTAAATGAGCAGTTCTTC. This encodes CASSQVGLNEQFF.

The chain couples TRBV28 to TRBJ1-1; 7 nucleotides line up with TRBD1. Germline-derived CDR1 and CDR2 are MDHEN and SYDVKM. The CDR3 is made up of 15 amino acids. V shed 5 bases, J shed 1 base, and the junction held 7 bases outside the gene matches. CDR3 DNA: TGTGCCAGCAGTAAAGGGGGGACAGCGAACACTGAAGCTTTCTTT. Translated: CASSKGGTANTEAFF.

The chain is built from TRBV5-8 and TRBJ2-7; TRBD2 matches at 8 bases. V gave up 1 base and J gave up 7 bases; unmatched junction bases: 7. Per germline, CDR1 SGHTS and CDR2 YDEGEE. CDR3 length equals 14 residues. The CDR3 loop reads CASSLSGTRGEQYF. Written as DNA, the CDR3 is TGTGCCAGCAGCTTGAGTGGGACTAGAGGGGAGCAGTACTTC.

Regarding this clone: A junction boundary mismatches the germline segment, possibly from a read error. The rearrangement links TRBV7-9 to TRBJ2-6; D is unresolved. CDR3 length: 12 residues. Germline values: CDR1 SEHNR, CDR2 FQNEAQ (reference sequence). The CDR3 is CSSSSGANVLTF. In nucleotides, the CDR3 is TGTTCCAGCAGTTCGGGGGCCAACGTCCTGACTTTC.

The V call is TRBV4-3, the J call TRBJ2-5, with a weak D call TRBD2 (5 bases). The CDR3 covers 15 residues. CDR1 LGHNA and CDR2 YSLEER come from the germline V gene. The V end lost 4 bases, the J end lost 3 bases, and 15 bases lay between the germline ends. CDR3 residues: CASSPTMAGEETQYF. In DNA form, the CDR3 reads TGCGCCAGCAGCCCCACCATGGCCGGGGAAGAGACCCAGTACTTC.

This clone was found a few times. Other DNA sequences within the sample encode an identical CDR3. The CDR3 DNA sequence: TGTGCCAGCTCACCCAAAGAGACCCAGTACTTC. Translating gives CASSPKETQYF. The chain combines TRBV18 with TRBJ2-5; D gene unclear. The germline V gene has CDR1 KGHSH and CDR2 LQKENI. Trimming took 3 bases from V and 3 from J, leaving 2 bases between them. The CDR3 runs 11 residues.

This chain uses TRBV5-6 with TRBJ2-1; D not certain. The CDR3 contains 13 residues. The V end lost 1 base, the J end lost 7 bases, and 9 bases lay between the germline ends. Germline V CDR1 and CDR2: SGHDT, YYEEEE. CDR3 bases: TGTGCCAGCAGCTTGACTAATAGGAATGAGCAGTTCTTC. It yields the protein CASSLTNRNEQFF.

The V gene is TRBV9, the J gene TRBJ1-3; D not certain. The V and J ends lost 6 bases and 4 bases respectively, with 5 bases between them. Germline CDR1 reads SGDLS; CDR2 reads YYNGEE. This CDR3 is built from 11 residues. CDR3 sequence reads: CASNRGNTIYF. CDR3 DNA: TGTGCCAGCAACCGGGGAAACACCATATATTTT.

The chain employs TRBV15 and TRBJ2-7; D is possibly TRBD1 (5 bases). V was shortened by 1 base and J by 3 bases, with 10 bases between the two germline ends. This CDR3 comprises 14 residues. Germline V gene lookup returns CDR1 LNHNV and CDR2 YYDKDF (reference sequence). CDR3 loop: CATSRVQGIYEQYF. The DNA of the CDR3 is TGTGCCACCAGCAGAGTCCAGGGAATCTACGAGCAGTACTTC. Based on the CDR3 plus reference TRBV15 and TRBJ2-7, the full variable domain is DAMVIQNPRYQVTQFGKPVTLSCSQTLNHNVMYWYQQKSSQAPKLLFHYYDKDFNNEADTPDNFQSRRPNTSFCFLDIRSPGLGDTAMYLCATSRVQGIYEQYFGPGTRLTVT.

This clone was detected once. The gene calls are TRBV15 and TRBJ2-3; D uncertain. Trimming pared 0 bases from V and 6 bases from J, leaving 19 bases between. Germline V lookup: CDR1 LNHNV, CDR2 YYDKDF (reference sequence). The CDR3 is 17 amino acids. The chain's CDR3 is CATSREKLLGRMDTQYF. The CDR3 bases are TGTGCCACCAGCAGAGAAAAACTTCTTGGTCGAATGGATACGCAGTATTTT.

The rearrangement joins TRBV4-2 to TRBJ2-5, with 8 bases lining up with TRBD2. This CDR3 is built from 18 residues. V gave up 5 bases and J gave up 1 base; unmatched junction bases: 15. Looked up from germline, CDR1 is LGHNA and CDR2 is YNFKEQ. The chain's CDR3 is CASSTQPISGASQETQYF. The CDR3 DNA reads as TGTGCCAGCAGCACCCAGCCCATTAGCGGGGCCAGCCAAGAGACCCAGTACTTC.

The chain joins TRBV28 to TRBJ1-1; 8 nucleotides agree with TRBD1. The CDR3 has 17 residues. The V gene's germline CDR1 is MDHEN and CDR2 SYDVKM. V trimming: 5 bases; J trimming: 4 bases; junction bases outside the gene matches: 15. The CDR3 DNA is TGTGCCAGCAGTGGTGGGGATCAGGGGGCATTGATCACTGAAGCTTTCTTT. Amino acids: CASSGGDQGALITEAFF.

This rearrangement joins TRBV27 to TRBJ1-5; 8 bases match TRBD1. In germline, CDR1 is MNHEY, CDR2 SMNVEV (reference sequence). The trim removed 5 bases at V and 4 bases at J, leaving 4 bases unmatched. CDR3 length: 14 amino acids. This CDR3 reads CASSPRTGNQPQHF. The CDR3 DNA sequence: TGTGCCAGCAGTCCTAGGACAGGGAATCAGCCCCAGCATTTT.

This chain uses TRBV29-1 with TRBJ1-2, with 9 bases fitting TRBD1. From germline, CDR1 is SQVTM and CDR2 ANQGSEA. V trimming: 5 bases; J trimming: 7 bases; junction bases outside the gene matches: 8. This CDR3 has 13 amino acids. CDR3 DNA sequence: TGCAGCGTTCAAACCGGGACAGGGAGTGGCTACACCTTC. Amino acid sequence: CSVQTGTGSGYTF.

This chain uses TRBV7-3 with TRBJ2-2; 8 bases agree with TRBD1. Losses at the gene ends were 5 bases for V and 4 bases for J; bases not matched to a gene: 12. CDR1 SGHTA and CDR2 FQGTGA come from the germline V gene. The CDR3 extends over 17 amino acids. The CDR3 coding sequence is TGTGCCAGCAGCCTACCCGTAGGACAGGGAGGCACCGGGGAGCTGTTTTTT. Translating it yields CASSLPVGQGGTGELFF. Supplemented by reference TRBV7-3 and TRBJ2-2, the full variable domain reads GAGVSQTPSNKVTEKGKYVELRCDPISGHTALYWYRQSLGQGPEFLIYFQGTGAADDSGLPNDRFFAVRPEGSVSTLKIQRTERGDSAVYLCASSLPVGQGGTGELFFGEGSRLTVL.

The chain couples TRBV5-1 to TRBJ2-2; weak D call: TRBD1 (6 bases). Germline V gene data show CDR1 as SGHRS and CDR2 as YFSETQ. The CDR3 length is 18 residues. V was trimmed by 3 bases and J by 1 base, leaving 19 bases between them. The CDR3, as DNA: TGCGCCAGCAGCTCCTACGGGACACAAAAAAAGAACACCGGGGAGCTGTTTTTT. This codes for CASSSYGTQKKNTGELFF.